Listed below are T cell receptor beta chains from one sample, sequenced in a study of blood T cell repertoires in COVID-19. TCRdb keeps only in-frame clones here, not all; method: immunoSEQ multiplex PCR. The table lists some 30,000 clones, about 90% of them singletons, with roughly 4% in the top ten. The sample consisted of peripheral blood. These receptors were obtained from a human donor in a cohort sampled during active COVID-19. The conserved cysteine and the conserved F or W are not part of the CDR3 here. Size values are once, few and many counts, or a class for expanded clones, and some rows have none.

>.|TRBV5-6
ASSLRQGRDNEKLF
>.|TRBV9
ASSVGGLQETQY
>.|TRBV7-9
ASSSEGQDYNEQF
>.|TRBV10-1
ASTSARQGFYYGYT
>.|TRBV19
ASSIVGGQGHYGYT
>.|TRBV6-6
ASSPDNVLSGGYQETQY
>.|TRBV3-1/TRBV3-2
ASSQDSLIRDRGEQY
>.|TRBV4-2
ASSQQLAGGHNEQF
>.|TRBV29-1
SVESIANYGYT
>.|TRBV27
ASSFSGTGSGNTIY
>.|TRBV2
ASSIQGSNNEQF
>.|TRBV6-5
ASIPVTVDSGELF
>.|TRBV7-9
ASSLQGAVGYGYT
>.|TRBV6-5
ASSTGGGEKLF
>.|TRBV2
ASSAGQGRSGNTIY
>.|TRBV5-1
ASSLSEGQTYGYT
>.|TRBV4-3
ASSLRGSTEAF
>.|TRBV5-1
ASSRDYNYEQY
>.|TRBV5-1
ASSPEAAYNSPLH
>.|TRBV5-4
ASGKSGGADTQY
>few|TRBV6-5
ASSYSGLAGGGEQF
>.|TRBV29-1
SVLGGTDDSTDTQY
>.|TRBV28
ASIHRDRNSPLH
>.|TRBV7-2
ASSPRTSGGLNEQF
>.|TRBV6-5
ASSYSQRTEAF
>.|TRBV12-3/TRBV12-4
ASSPLSGNTIY
>.|TRBV28
ASSPRGQGNQPQH
>once|TRBV6-5
ASTEGQGLGGYT
>.|TRBV5-1
ASSSGLAVYEQY
>.|TRBV18
ASSPTGGPYSNQPQH
>.|TRBV3-1/TRBV3-2
ASSQAVVRTGELF
>once|TRBV6-5
ASRGTEDGYT
>.|TRBV12-5
ASGLADSGNSPLH
>once|TRBV28
ASRRGTGVGEKLF
>.|TRBV3-1/TRBV3-2
ASSQEQGRTAADTQY
>.|TRBV12-3/TRBV12-4
ASSFYGELF
>.|TRBV24-1
ATSDGDRGQETQY
>.|TRBV2
ASSVWGGTQY
>.|TRBV27
ASSLSPWTVGRENGYT
>.|TRBV5-4
ASSSPDRFTDTQY
>.|TRBV6-4
ASSDRTGGNTEAF
>.|TRBV9
ASSVATGGGAAGELF
>.|TRBV6-2/TRBV6-3
ASSPGYSRGGPETQY
>.|TRBV2
ASKERGLGDTQY
>.|TRBV12-3/TRBV12-4
ASSLATGSEAF
>.|TRBV29-1
SVGGPNTEAF
>.|TRBV6-2/TRBV6-3
ASSNRLAGARGEQF
>once|TRBV30
AWSPGDGNSPLH
>once|TRBV18
ASSRDRAHEQY
>.|TRBV2
AIGRGAGDGANVLT
>.|TRBV10-3
AISDRLGANVLT
>.|TRBV2
ASSERGQGNSPLH
>.|TRBV6-2/TRBV6-3
ASSYRAKTGWGSVEAF
>once|TRBV2
ASSEKAANSGKDIQY